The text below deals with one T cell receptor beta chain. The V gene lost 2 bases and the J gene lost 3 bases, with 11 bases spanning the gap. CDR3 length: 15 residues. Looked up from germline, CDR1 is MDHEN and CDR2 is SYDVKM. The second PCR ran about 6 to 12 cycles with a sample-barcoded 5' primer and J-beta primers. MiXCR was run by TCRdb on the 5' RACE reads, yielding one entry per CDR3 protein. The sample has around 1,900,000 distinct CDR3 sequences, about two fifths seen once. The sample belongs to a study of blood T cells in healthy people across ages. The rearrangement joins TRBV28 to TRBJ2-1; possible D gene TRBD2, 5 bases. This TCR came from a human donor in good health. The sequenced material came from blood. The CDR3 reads CASSLPLLVYNEQFF. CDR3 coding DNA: TGTGCCAGCAGTTTACCATTACTAGTCTACAATGAGCAGTTCTTC.